The sequence of this T cell receptor beta chain was determined in a study of blood T cell repertoires in COVID-19. The assay was immunoSEQ multiplex PCR, and TCRdb's table has in-frame clones only and misses some. This table has about 140,000 clones, roughly 85% appearing once. V lost 0 bases to trimming and J lost 6 bases, with 14 bases between them. The CDR3 contains 14 residues. Germline assignment: CDR1 GTSNPN and CDR2 SVGIG (reference sequence). The TCR originated in a man aged 50-60 years with acute or convalescent COVID-19. The chain employs TRBV30 and TRBJ1-2; the D gene is possibly TRBD1 (5 bases). The specimen was peripheral blood. The CDR3 here is CAWSVWGGGDGYTF. The CDR3 DNA reads TGTGCCTGGAGTGTATGGGGGGGAGGGGATGGCTACACCTTC.